The 29 T cell receptor beta chains below all came from one sample that was sequenced in a study of shared clonotypes between healthy human individuals (dated by TCRdb to 2018 to 2021). Library construction relied on the immunoSEQ multiplex PCR assay. TCRdb obtained this table from immuneACCESS and retained in-frame rearrangements with V and J assigned. These tables miss some clones; where compared with another copy, unresolved V genes account for less than half of the shortfall, and the remainder is unexplained. Across this sample there are 400,000 to 550,000 clones, with around three quarters seen only once. The ten biggest clones cover over 9.5% of the sample. The sequencing sample was made of PBMCs. All receptors derive from a woman between 35 and 50 years old in good health. Some clones in this sample may be carry-over from other donors' samples.

This chain links TRBV28 with TRBJ2-7, with a weak D call TRBD1 (5 bases). Trimming left V 10 bases short and J 4 bases short, with 26 bases between. The CDR3 is 16 residues long. Germline CDR1 MDHEN, CDR2 SYDVKM. The CDR3 region has the DNA TGTGCCACCGTAGACAGATTTCCAAGGGGTATATACGAGCAGTACTTC. Amino acid sequence: CATVDRFPRGIYEQYF.

The genes are TRBV4-2 and TRBJ2-5; D might be TRBD2 (6 bases). The length of the CDR3 is 18 residues. Germline loops: CDR1 LGHNA, CDR2 YNFKEQ. V lost 0 bases, J lost 3 bases, and 20 bases lay in between. The CDR3 protein is CASSQDVGRSPLEETQYF. The CDR3 nucleotides read TGTGCCAGCAGCCAAGATGTCGGGAGAAGCCCCTTGGAAGAGACCCAGTACTTC.

The V and J genes are TRBV9 and TRBJ2-3; D is possibly TRBD2 (7 bases). The ends were cut back, 4 bases at V and 4 bases at J, with 19 bases in the middle. The CDR3 length is 16 residues. The germline V gene encodes CDR1 SGDLS and CDR2 YYNGEE. CDR3 in amino acids: CASSTLGGEWPDTQYF. The DNA of the CDR3 is TGTGCCAGCAGCACATTAGGGGGGGAGTGGCCAGATACGCAGTATTTT.

The chain is built from TRBV7-9 and TRBJ2-3; D is ambiguous. With 1 base removed from V and 2 bases from J, the gap between germline ends came to 7 bases. The CDR3 consists of 14 residues. Germline V CDR1 and CDR2: SEHNR, FQNEAQ (reference sequence). The CDR3 reads CASSLDQYTDTQYF. The CDR3 DNA is TGTGCCAGCAGCTTAGATCAGTACACAGATACGCAGTATTTT.

The gene calls are TRBV4-1 and TRBJ1-4, with D possibly TRBD1 on 5 matching bases. Germline V gene lookup returns CDR1 MGHRA and CDR2 YSYEKL. Trimming took off 4 bases at V and 0 bases at J, with 12 bases between the two ends. This CDR3 has 16 amino acids. The CDR3 loop is CASSRSQVPTNEKLFF. CDR3 sequence (DNA): TGCGCCAGCAGCCGCTCACAGGTCCCAACTAATGAAAAACTGTTTTTT.

V gene TRBV6-5 combines with J gene TRBJ1-2; 7 bases line up with TRBD1. Trimming cost V 5 bases and J 2 bases; bases outside gene matches: 2. The CDR3 runs to 13 residues. Germline loops: CDR1 MNHEY, CDR2 SVGAGI. The CDR3 sequence is CASSQQGNYGYTF. DNA of the CDR3: TGTGCCAGCAGTCAACAGGGGAACTATGGCTACACCTTC.

The chain combines TRBV5-4 with TRBJ1-1, with D possibly being TRBD1 (5 bases). V was cut by 6 bases and J by 10 bases, with 16 bases left in between. CDR1 and CDR2 (germline): SGHNT, YYREEE (reference sequence). This CDR3 is 12 amino acids long. The CDR3 DNA reads TGTGCCAGCACCCCATTTGGGGGGAGAGCTTTCTTT. This gives the protein CASTPFGGRAFF.

DNA for the CDR3: TGTGCCAGCAGTTCCCGGGACAGGTCTGACAATCAGCCCCAGCATTTT. Protein sequence: CASSSRDRSDNQPQHF. V gene TRBV2 combines with J gene TRBJ1-5, with 8 nucleotides matching TRBD1. J lost 3 bases, V lost 5 bases, and 9 bases had no gene match. The CDR3 is made up of 16 amino acids. Germline assignment: CDR1 SNHLY and CDR2 FYNNEI.

The chain recombines TRBV27 with TRBJ2-1; D unresolved. The CDR3 runs to 12 residues. V was clipped by 2 bases and J by 9 bases, with 8 bases between them. Germline V gives CDR1 MNHEY, CDR2 SMNVEV (reference sequence). For the CDR3, the DNA is TGTGCCAGCAGTTTAGACCACGGTGAGCAGTTCTTC. Protein: CASSLDHGEQFF.

V is TRBV7-2 and J is TRBJ1-2; 9 positions agree with TRBD1. The V and J ends lost 5 bases and 8 bases, in that order; junction bases with no gene match: 9. The germline V gene has CDR1 SGHTA and CDR2 FQGNSA. The length of the CDR3 is 14 residues. In DNA, the CDR3 is TGTGCCAGCAGCCCACAGGGGGCGACTGGAGGCTACACCTTC. It yields the protein CASSPQGATGGYTF. Full variable domain (missing parts from reference TRBV7-2 and TRBJ1-2): GAGVSQSPSNKVTEKGKDVELRCDPISGHTALYWYRQSLGQGLEFLIYFQGNSAPDKSGLPSDRFSAERTGGSVSTLTIQRTQQEDSAVYLCASSPQGATGGYTFGSGTRLTVV.

This clone appeared a single time. This chain links TRBV6-6 with TRBJ2-6, with no clear D. The CDR3 runs to 15 residues. V was pared by 2 bases and J by 1 base, with 6 bases between. CDR1 and CDR2 from the germline V gene are MNHNY and SVGAGI (reference sequence). For the CDR3, the DNA is TGTGCCAGCAGTTACGGGGAATCTGGGGCCAACGTCCTGACTTTC. It yields the protein CASSYGESGANVLTF.

The chain joins TRBV19 to TRBJ2-5; TRBD1 is a possible D gene (5 bases). CDR1 LNHDA and CDR2 SQIVND come from the germline V gene (reference sequence). The CDR3 runs 13 residues. V was clipped by 5 bases and J by 1 base, with 8 bases between them. The CDR3 is CASSGAAQETQYF. The CDR3 nucleotides are TGTGCCAGTAGTGGGGCGGCCCAAGAGACCCAGTACTTC.

The chain joins TRBV27 to TRBJ1-2, with D perhaps matching TRBD1 (6 bases). The CDR3 has 15 amino acids. Trimming took 6 bases from V and 4 from J, leaving 18 bases between them. Germline V gene sequence: CDR1 MNHEY, CDR2 SMNVEV (reference sequence). The CDR3 bases are TGTGCCAGCAGCCCGCGAGGGGGTCGGGGCTATGGCTACACCTTC. This encodes CASSPRGGRGYGYTF.

The V call is TRBV7-8, the J call TRBJ2-4; the D gene could be TRBD1 or TRBD2 (5 bases each). The germline CDR1 and CDR2 sequences are SGHVS and FQNEAQ. CDR3 length: 17 amino acids. V lost 1 base and J lost 4, with 17 bases in between. The CDR3, as DNA: TGTGCCAGCAGCTTAGAGCGGATGGGGGTAACTAAAAACATTCAGTACTTC. This gives the protein CASSLERMGVTKNIQYF.

The rearrangement uses TRBV5-1 and TRBJ2-1, with a weak D call TRBD1 (6 bases). CDR3 length equals 14 residues. Trimming took 3 bases from V and 4 from J, leaving 11 bases between them. Germline loops: CDR1 SGHRS, CDR2 YFSETQ. Here the CDR3 DNA reads TGCGCCAGCAGCTCCCGGGACACTTACAATGAGCAGTTCTTC. The encoded protein is CASSSRDTYNEQFF.

A single count supports this clone. This chain connects TRBV5-5 to TRBJ2-6; a weak D match, TRBD2 (6 bases). The V end lost 3 bases, the J end lost 1 base, and 14 bases lay between the germline ends. The germline V gene has CDR1 SGHKS and CDR2 YYEKEE (reference sequence). The CDR3 has 17 residues. The CDR3: CASSSDGGASGANVLTF. The CDR3 DNA follows: TGTGCCAGCAGCTCCGATGGAGGGGCTTCTGGGGCCAACGTCCTGACTTTC.

This rearrangement joins TRBV4-1 to TRBJ2-7, with 9 bases lining up with TRBD2. CDR3 length: 16 amino acids. With V trimmed by 1 base and J by 4 bases, 8 bases remained unmatched. Per the germline V gene, CDR1 is MGHRA and CDR2 is YSYEKL. The CDR3 DNA reads as TGCGCCAGCAGCCAAGGCGGCGGGAGGGCCTTGTACGAGCAGTACTTC. Amino acid sequence: CASSQGGGRALYEQYF.

Details on this clone: A much larger clone lies one base from this, so it may be a read error. The chain employs TRBV11-2 and TRBJ2-1; D is tentatively TRBD1 or TRBD2 (6 bases each). The CDR3 covers 14 residues. Looked up from germline, CDR1 is SGHAT and CDR2 is FQNNGV. CDR3 sequence: CASGLDRGASEQFF. CDR3 nucleotides: TGTGCCAGCGGCTTAGATAGGGGGGCGTCTGAGCAGTTCTTC.

V is TRBV10-3 and J is TRBJ2-1; 7 nucleotides agree with TRBD2. From germline, CDR1 is ENHRY and CDR2 SYGVKD. V shed 2 bases and J 3 bases; nucleotides not matched to a gene: 4. There are 15 residues in the CDR3. CDR3 in amino acids: CAISEASGSYNEQFF. DNA for the CDR3: TGTGCCATCAGTGAGGCTAGCGGAAGCTACAATGAGCAGTTCTTC.

The CDR3 region has the DNA TGTGCCAGCTCACCACCAGGAGGGAGGGTGTACACTGAAGCTTTCTTT. Protein product: CASSPPGGRVYTEAFF. The chain recombines TRBV18 with TRBJ1-1, with D unresolved. The germline gives CDR1 KGHSH, CDR2 LQKENI. CDR3 length equals 16 residues. Deletions cut 0 bases from V and 3 bases from J, with 14 bases between.

The sample holds many counts of this clone. The chain links TRBV6-1 to TRBJ1-1; TRBD1 is a possible D gene (6 bases). This CDR3 has 15 residues. Germline V gene sequence: CDR1 MNHNS, CDR2 SASEGT. V dropped 3 bases and J dropped 2 bases, with 13 bases sitting between them. In DNA form, the CDR3 reads TGTGCCAGCAGTGAGGGCAGGGGCATTAACACTGAAGCTTTCTTT. It encodes CASSEGRGINTEAFF.

The genes are TRBV4-2 and TRBJ1-5; unclear D gene. The CDR3 spans 16 residues. CDR1 is LGHNA, CDR2 YNFKEQ, per germline. Trimming left V 4 bases short and J 7 bases short, with 20 bases between. CDR3 bases: TGTGCCAGCAGCCTCGAGGCCGGAGGGAATGACCAGCCCCAGCATTTT. As protein: CASSLEAGGNDQPQHF.

In this sample, this clone turned up a few times. The J gene is TRBJ2-1, the V gene TRBV28; 13 bases are shared with TRBD2. From germline, CDR1 is MDHEN and CDR2 SYDVKM. The V and J ends lost 2 bases and 8 bases, in that order; junction bases with no gene match: 6. The CDR3 runs to 16 residues. The CDR3 DNA sequence: TGTGCCAGCAGTTTACGGGGACTAGCGGGAACGGATGAGCAGTTCTTC. This encodes CASSLRGLAGTDEQFF.

The chain carries TRBV6-6 and TRBJ2-1, with D hard to call. Looked up from germline, CDR1 is MNHNY and CDR2 is SVGAGI (reference sequence). This CDR3 has 14 amino acids. V gave up 6 bases and J gave up 6 bases, with 15 bases separating them. The CDR3, as DNA: TGTGCCAGCAGGGATATAAGGGTTTCCAATGAGCAGTTCTTC. The encoded protein is CASRDIRVSNEQFF.

This chain links TRBV28 with TRBJ2-7; D possibly corresponds to TRBD2 (6 bases). The CDR3 totals 15 residues. The germline CDR1 and CDR2 sequences are MDHEN and SYDVKM. Trimming removed 4 bases at V and 3 bases at J, with 16 bases between. The CDR3 loop reads CASSSPGLANYEQYF. The CDR3 DNA reads TGTGCCAGCAGTTCGCCGGGACTCGCTAACTACGAGCAGTACTTC.

V gene TRBV10-1 combines with J gene TRBJ2-3; D might be TRBD2 (6 bases). From germline, CDR1 is WNHNN and CDR2 SYGVQD (reference sequence). The ends were cut back, 7 bases at V and 8 bases at J, with 16 bases in the middle. This CDR3 is 13 amino acids long. CDR3 residues: CASKGQGGVTQYF. CDR3 bases: TGCGCCAGCAAAGGGCAGGGAGGTGTTACGCAGTATTTT.

This chain connects TRBV30 to TRBJ2-7; D call uncertain. Between the trimmed V and J ends, which lost 0 bases and 2 bases, there was a span of 17 bases. The CDR3 runs to 16 residues. Germline CDR1 GTSNPN, CDR2 SVGIG (reference sequence). The CDR3 reads CAWSVGGPYQTYEQYF. As DNA, the CDR3 is TGTGCCTGGAGTGTAGGTGGGCCCTATCAAACCTACGAGCAGTACTTC. Variable domain in full (rest from reference TRBV30 and TRBJ2-7): SQTIHQWPATLVQPVGSPLSLECTVEGTSNPNLYWYRQAAGRGLQLLFYSVGIGQISSEVPQNLSASRPQDRQFILSSKKLLLSDSGFYLCAWSVGGPYQTYEQYFGPGTRLTVT.

The chain joins TRBV19 to TRBJ2-5; D remains unclear. The V and J ends lost 6 bases and 5 bases respectively, with 10 bases between them. Per the germline V gene, CDR1 is LNHDA and CDR2 is SQIVND (reference sequence). The CDR3 extends over 12 amino acids. DNA for the CDR3: TGTGCCAGTAGCCCCCCCGGGGAGACCCAGTACTTC. This codes for CASSPPGETQYF.

The genes are TRBV28 and TRBJ1-5; TRBD1 might be the D (5 bases). CDR1 and CDR2 from the germline V gene are MDHEN and SYDVKM. CDR3 size: 15 residues. V lost 6 bases and J 0 bases, leaving 12 bases between the germline ends. The CDR3 region is CASSRRGHSNQPQHF. CDR3 in DNA: TGTGCCAGCAGCCGAAGGGGCCATAGCAATCAGCCCCAGCATTTT.